One T cell receptor (beta chain) is described in this entry. The assay was immunoSEQ multiplex PCR, and TCRdb's table has in-frame clones only and misses some. The sample holds roughly 130,000 clones, 70% to 90% seen once. The sample comes from a study of control samples from healthy donors and cancer patients. V was pared by 4 bases and J by 2 bases, with 5 bases of the junction left unmatched. Per germline, CDR1 SGHVS and CDR2 FNYEAQ. The CDR3 totals 15 residues. The receptor was isolated from a man aged 45 to 65 in good health. The genes are TRBV7-6 and TRBJ2-3; TRBD1 matches at 8 bases. The sequencing input was blood. The CDR3 DNA follows: TGTGCCAGCAGCTACCAGACAGGGGCCACAGATACGCAGTATTTT. Amino acid sequence: CASSYQTGATDTQYF.